This T cell receptor beta chain was identified during a study of T-cell memory formation after mild COVID-19. General study findings and limits: Pre-infection memory held some responding clones, suggesting pre-existing cross-reactive T cells responded. The study found balanced CD4/CD8 in clones contracting day 15 to 85 and a CD4+ lean in later expanders. The authors did not confirm SARS-CoV-2 specificity of second-wave clones peaking day 37.

Details on this clonotype: What it binds is not known.

With constant-segment primers, 5'RACE yielded cDNA libraries of TCR alpha and TCR beta that carried sample barcodes and UMIs. TCRdb re-analysed the 5' RACE reads in MiXCR, keeping a single row per CDR3 protein. The table includes more than 250,000 distinct CDR3 sequences, over 15% detected once. V dropped 7 bases and J dropped 7 bases, with 19 bases sitting between them. This CDR3 has 14 amino acids. Input material: PBMCs or a T cell subset sorted from them (not recorded which). The rearrangement links TRBV12-3 or TRBV12-4 to TRBJ1-2; a weak D match, TRBD1 (6 bases). The TCR was taken from a man aged 18 to 29 who had mild COVID-19 (a few samples of this study predate the infection). Cell type and time point are not known. The CDR3 protein is CASTRGLSPAGYTF. CDR3 bases: TGTGCCAGCACCAGGGGCCTTTCCCCAGCTGGCTACACCTTC.